This TCR beta chain is drawn from a study of shared clonotypes between healthy human individuals (TCRdb year 2020). As for the study more broadly: Two women and a few men aged 18 to 49 years were included in the cohort. Libraries were prepared and TCR repertoires were sequenced by different laboratories using diverse techniques, in order to increase sequencing depth and limit assay-specific biases. The study deeply sequenced blood TCR repertoires of five healthy adults to estimate repertoire size and the extent of clonotype sharing between individuals. For each donor, three plates each were used for CD4 naive and CD4 memory, two plates were used for CD8 naive, and one plate was used for CD8 memory. Each donor's leukapheresis produced roughly between roughly 0.9 and 9 billion PBMCs.

What the study reported, not specific to this receptor: Rarefaction of sorted-subset datasets indicated incomplete sequencing despite the large sequencing depth. When four donors were compared, the shared fraction of clonotypes was about 5% for naive CD4, more than 3% for naive CD8, roughly 2.5% for memory CD4, and less than 0.45% for memory CD8. Larger estimated clonotype richness was generally found for naive subsets than for memory subsets. Compared with non-shared clonotypes, the clonotypes found in all four sorted-subset donors had higher generation probabilities. Sampling was limited to blood, and TCR repertoires in tissue likely differ from TCR repertoires in blood. Pairwise subsampling led to the expectation that sequencing depth would affect the degree of clonotype sharing among donors. Because the study included only a small number of donors, the genetic and exposure-history diversity represented was limited.

Using the deep immunoSEQ assay, TCR CDR3 regions were amplified from genomic DNA by multiplex PCR. Extracted genomic DNA from each cell subset was spread evenly across all wells of several immunoSEQ 96-well plates, with each plate serving as a replicate. Each replicate PCR for sorted subsets received around 0.2 ug genomic DNA, equal to tens of thousands of T cell genomes. The purified libraries were quantified using a Qubit 3.0 fluorometer, sized with a Bioanalyzer 2100, and then quantified again using the KAPA Library Quantification kit. Each immunoSEQ 96-well plate was sequenced on its own single-read 150-cycle Illumina NextSeq 550 flow cell. The original pipeline was this. Because the immunoSEQ output held only junctional sequences and lacked quality scores, the filtering could not match the filtering applied to full-length reads. Sequences were annotated with PyIR, a Python wrapper for IgBLAST v1.9, using IMGT germline references to assign V/J genes and CDR3. Reads were removed for weak V/J assignments (E-value above 1e-6), missing CDR3, stop codons, out-of-frame junctions, or ambiguous translated residues. A V3J clonotype was defined by an identical inferred V gene, J gene, and CDR3 amino acid sequence. The percentage overlap between two repertoires was calculated by dividing the number of shared unique clonotypes by the size of the smaller repertoire. Richness of each repertoire was evaluated using RTK rarefaction, the Chao1 estimator, and Recon v2.1 estimates of unobserved clonotypes. OLGA was used to compute generation probabilities for all TCRbeta clonotypes that the gDNA method yielded from a handful of donors. Here the immuneACCESS table is served through TCRdb, limited to in-frame sequences with V and J called. Missing clones are a known gap in these copies; in checked studies unresolved V genes cover under half, and the rest lacks a known reason. The V and J calls and clone size come from that table; D and trimming were worked out from the DNA. In this sample the table shows 550,000 to 700,000 clones, 73% of which occur a single time. Of the sample, under 2% is held by the ten largest clones.

From the cysteine through the phenylalanine, the CDR3 covers 15 amino acids. The only DNA kept is the CDR3, 45 bases in frame from the first base. According to the germline V gene, CDR1 reads SGHVS and CDR2 reads FQNEAQ. V is pruned by 0 bases and J by 8 bases, leaving 6 bases of the junction without a gene match. A note on this clone: Its target antigen remains unknown. Base-call qualities are not available, and no considerably larger clone is one nucleotide away.

Healthy HIV-negative adults with no recently reported acute infections or vaccinations were included as donors. Every donor was a Caucasian adult residing in Nashville, Tennessee, USA. CD4+ T cells were enriched by magnetic negative selection, after which naive cells were positively selected on CD45RA and the negative fraction was taken as the memory subset. After blood collection by leukapheresis, PBMCs were isolated using Ficoll-Histopaque density gradient centrifugation and then cryopreserved in the vapor phase of liquid nitrogen. Analytical flow cytometry was used to check the purity and quantity of every magnetically sorted T cell population. Genomic DNA was isolated from each sorted fraction and quantified by UV absorbance on a Nanodrop 2000c.

This TCR came from a woman younger than 45 in good health. The sequenced material came from memory CD4+ T cells sorted from blood. What the cell subset or site label conveys for this sample: CD45RA-negative fraction. In this chain, TRBV7-8 is recombined with TRBJ2-1, with 8 central nucleotides matching TRBD2. This receptor carries the CDR3 CASSLAWTSRDEQFF. In nucleotides, the sequence is TGTGCCAGCAGCTTAGCCTGGACTAGCAGGGATGAGCAGTTCTTC.